This T cell receptor (beta chain) appears in the sequencing data of a study of blood T cell repertoires in COVID-19. This CDR3 region has 16 residues. Germline-derived CDR1 and CDR2 are SGHTA and FQGNSA. Trimming stripped 5 bases from V and 4 bases from J, with 17 bases between. The repertoire was sequenced with immunoSEQ multiplex PCR; TCRdb's copy has only in-frame clones and lacks some. The table includes roughly 140,000 clones, 70% to 85% detected once. The source of this sequence is a human donor in a cohort sampled during active COVID-19. Sequenced: peripheral blood. The chain joins TRBV7-2 to TRBJ2-2; TRBD1 might be the D (6 bases). CDR3 in DNA: TGTGCCAGCAGCCCCGCCCCGGGACAACTCACCGGGGAGCTGTTTTTT. Encoded protein: CASSPAPGQLTGELFF.